This T cell receptor beta chain is from a study of monozygotic twins with cystic fibrosis. The data were produced by immunoSEQ multiplex PCR, yet TCRdb's version contains in-frame clones alone and is incomplete. The sample contains roughly 23,000 clones, around 87% of which appear only once. Germline values: CDR1 SGHRS, CDR2 YFSETQ. Trimming pared 1 base from V and 1 base from J, leaving 12 bases between. This CDR3 has 15 residues. The gene calls are TRBV5-1 and TRBJ2-7; D tentatively reads TRBD1 or TRBD2 (5 bases each). This sequence was found in a woman aged 25 to 45 with cystic fibrosis. Sequencing was done on a sample of blood. CDR3 coding DNA: TGCGCCAGCAGCTTGTTGGGGGATGGTTCCTACGAGCAGTACTTC. It specifies CASSLLGDGSYEQYF. Complete variable domain (other parts from reference TRBV5-1 and TRBJ2-7): KAGVTQTPRYLIKTRGQQVTLSCSPISGHRSVSWYQQTPGQGLQFLFEYFSETQRNKGNFPGRFSGRQFSNSRSEMNVSTLELGDSALYLCASSLLGDGSYEQYFGPGTRLTVT.